This TCR beta chain was observed in a study of T cell responses to AZD1222 COVID-19 vaccine. CDR3 length equals 16 residues. CDR1 and CDR2 (germline): SGHRS, YFSETQ. V shed 1 base and J 0 bases; nucleotides not matched to a gene: 3. Data came from immunoSEQ multiplex PCR; TCRdb stores just in-frame clones and leaves some out. The data contain around 74,000 clones, 92% of them singletons. This specimen consisted of peripheral blood, obtained on day 0 of MenACWY control vaccination. The chain recombines TRBV5-1 with TRBJ2-1, with 8 bases lining up with TRBD2. The clonotype was recovered from an adult in good health. The CDR3, as DNA: TGCGCCAGCAGCTTGAGCGGGAGTGGCTCCTACAATGAGCAGTTCTTC. It specifies CASSLSGSGSYNEQFF.